This T cell receptor beta chain comes out of a study of beta chain features in type 1 diabetes. Study context: Sorted cells, more than 95,000,000 in number, were examined across all samples.

Every donor provided one heparinised blood draw, which averaged about 110 mL. All of the sorted populations showed purity greater than 95%. General observations from the study: Type 1 diabetes patients showed a moderate but significant shortening of TCRB CDR3s in all four CD4+ subsets. Any HLA effect on TCRB rearrangement was left unresolved by small sub-analyses.

Of the isolated RNA, all was reverse transcribed, and so the sequenced material was expressed TCRB transcripts. Assay: immunoSEQ multiplex PCR; the TCRdb copy retains only in-frame clones and omits some. The sample has 100,000 to 150,000 clones; about a sixth are singletons. On this clone: Its antigen is not known.

Germline V gene sequence: CDR1 GTSNPN, CDR2 SVGIG (reference sequence). Trimming took 4 bases from V and 3 from J, leaving 15 bases between them. The CDR3 extends over 15 amino acids. The chain joins TRBV30 to TRBJ2-2; no firm D call. The sample consisted of central memory CD4+ T cells from blood. The TCR comes from a man aged 25-40 years with type 1 diabetes. The CDR3 loop reads CAWNSGGPYTGELFF. As DNA, the CDR3 is TGTGCCTGGAATTCGGGCGGCCCTTACACCGGGGAGCTGTTTTTT.